This note documents a single TCR beta chain sequence. The data were obtained in a study of blood T cell repertoires in COVID-19. Study as a whole: The study drew acute and convalescent COVID-19 samples from the United States, Italy and Spain. The analysed material was cDNA or gDNA that came from T cells, B-cell-depleted T cells, or PBMCs.

Original analysis: Reference gene primers were amplified, and this amplification served to estimate nucleated cell counts. Here immunoSEQ multiplex PCR was the method, and the copy in TCRdb shows in-frame clones only, minus some. V, J and clone size derive from that table, while D and trimming were established from the DNA sequence. The top ten hold approximately 7.6% of the sample, which has hundreds of thousands of clones, 87% seen once. This CDR3 has 18 amino acids. The J segment lost 2 bases and the V segment lost 1 base, leaving 8 bases of the junction unmatched. CDR1 is LGHDT and CDR2 is YNNKEL in the germline V gene (reference sequence).

The sample taken for sequencing was peripheral blood. The V call is TRBV3-1 (or the pseudogene TRBV3-2), the J call TRBJ2-3; 11 bases agree with TRBD2. The TCR sequence derives from a man between 60 and 75 years old who had recovered from COVID-19. CDR3 residues: CASSQASLAGGITDTQYF. The CDR3 coding sequence is TGTGCCAGCAGCCAAGCCTCATTAGCGGGGGGGATCACAGATACGCAGTATTTT.